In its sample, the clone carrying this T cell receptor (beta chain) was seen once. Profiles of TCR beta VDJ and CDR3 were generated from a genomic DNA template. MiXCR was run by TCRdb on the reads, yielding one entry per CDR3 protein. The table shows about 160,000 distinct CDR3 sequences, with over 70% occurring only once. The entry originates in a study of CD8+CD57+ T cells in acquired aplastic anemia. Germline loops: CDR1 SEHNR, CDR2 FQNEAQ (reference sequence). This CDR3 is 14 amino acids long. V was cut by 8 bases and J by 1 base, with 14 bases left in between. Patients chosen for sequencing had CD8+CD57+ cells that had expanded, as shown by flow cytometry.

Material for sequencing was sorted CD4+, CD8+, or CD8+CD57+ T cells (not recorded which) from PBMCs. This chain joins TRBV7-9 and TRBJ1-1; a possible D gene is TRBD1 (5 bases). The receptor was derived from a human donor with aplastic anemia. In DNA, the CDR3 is TGTGCCAGCTGTCGGGGGAACGGGAACACTGAAGCTTTCTTT. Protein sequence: CASCRGNGNTEAFF.